This TCR beta chain was identified during a study of control samples from healthy donors and cancer patients. Repertoires were generated with immunoSEQ multiplex PCR, while TCRdb's copy carries only in-frame clones and drops some. The table lists 120,000 to 150,000 clones, more than 85% of them singletons. V shed 5 bases, J shed 11 bases, and the junction held 6 bases outside the gene matches. The germline V gene has CDR1 SEHNR and CDR2 FQNEAQ (reference sequence). This CDR3 has 12 amino acids. J is TRBJ2-7 and V is TRBV7-9; TRBD1 matches 10 bases. The sequencing input was blood. This receptor was obtained from a man aged 25 to 40 in good health. The DNA of the CDR3 is TGTGCCAGCAGCGTGGACAGGGGGGAGGAGTACTTC. It encodes CASSVDRGEEYF.